Following are 4 T cell receptor beta chains from one sample sequenced in a study. TCRdb used MiXCR to reprocess the RT-PCR reads, holding one entry per CDR3 protein. Counted here are about 680,000 distinct CDR3 sequences, approximately 14% occurring once; the ten biggest clones make up 3% to 4.5%. Material for sequencing was memory CD4+ T cells from blood. All receptors derive from a female donor in good health, serving as a healthy control.

In its sample, this clonotype was seen many times. CDR3 residues: CASSPGPGQYEQYF. The CDR3 DNA sequence: TGTGCCAGCAGCCCTGGGCCGGGGCAATACGAGCAGTACTTC. This chain joins TRBV7-2 and TRBJ2-7; D is possibly TRBD1 or TRBD2 (5 bases each). The CDR3 contains 14 residues. Between the trimmed V and J ends, which lost 5 bases and 4 bases, there was a span of 15 bases. CDR1 is SGHTA, CDR2 FQGNSA, per germline. The full variable domain, completed using reference TRBV7-2 and TRBJ2-7, is GAGVSQSPSNKVTEKGKDVELRCDPISGHTALYWYRQSLGQGLEFLIYFQGNSAPDKSGLPSDRFSAERTGGSVSTLTIQRTQQEDSAVYLCASSPGPGQYEQYFGPGTRLTVT.

V and J are TRBV10-3 and TRBJ1-5, with D maybe TRBD1 (5 bases). Trimming took 10 bases from V and 3 from J, leaving 13 bases between them. This CDR3 is 13 amino acids long. Germline CDR1 and CDR2: ENHRY and SYGVKD. As DNA, the CDR3 is TGTGCCAGCCAGGGTTCCACCAATCAGCCCCAGCATTTT. This codes for CASQGSTNQPQHF.

In its sample, this clonotype was seen many times. V and J are TRBV27 and TRBJ2-7; TRBD1 might be the D (6 bases). Germline CDR1 MNHEY, CDR2 SMNVEV (reference sequence). Trimming shortened V by 8 bases and J by 8 bases, and 10 bases separated the two germline ends. The CDR3 sequence is 10 residues long. The CDR3 here is CASGGQKQYF. In nucleotides, the CDR3 is TGTGCCAGCGGTGGACAGAAGCAGTACTTC.

This clonotype was counted at least ten times. The rearrangement links TRBV15 to TRBJ1-6; 9 bases fit TRBD1. V was pared by 5 bases and J by 5 bases, with 4 bases of the junction left unmatched. Germline V CDR1 and CDR2: LNHNV, YYDKDF (reference sequence). The CDR3 has 15 residues. In DNA form, the CDR3 reads TGTGCCACCAGCCGGGACAGGGAAGATAATTCACCCCTCCACTTT. Encoded protein: CATSRDREDNSPLHF.